This TCR beta chain was recorded in a study of T-cell memory formation after mild COVID-19. Study-level points and caveats: Some clones that responded turned up in pre-infection memory, which suggests that cross-reactive memory joined in. Clones shrinking from day 15 to 85 showed even CD4/CD8 mixes; later expanders tilted CD4+.

This clonotype has only a few counts. Its antigen is unknown. The CDR3 covers 16 residues. The ends lost 8 bases at V and 0 bases at J; junction bases unmatched: 9. TCRdb re-analysed the 5' RACE reads in MiXCR, keeping a single row per CDR3 protein. The data show under 550,000 distinct CDR3 sequences, 18% seen once. The genes are TRBV12-3 or TRBV12-4 and TRBJ2-3; TRBD2 aligns across 9 bases. This receptor was obtained from an adult woman who had mild COVID-19 (a few samples of this study predate the infection). Cell type and time point are not known. Sequenced material: PBMCs or a T cell subset sorted from them (not recorded which). This chain's CDR3 is CASDLAGYPSTDTQYF. The DNA of the CDR3 is TGTGCCAGCGATCTAGCGGGATACCCTAGCACAGATACGCAGTATTTT.